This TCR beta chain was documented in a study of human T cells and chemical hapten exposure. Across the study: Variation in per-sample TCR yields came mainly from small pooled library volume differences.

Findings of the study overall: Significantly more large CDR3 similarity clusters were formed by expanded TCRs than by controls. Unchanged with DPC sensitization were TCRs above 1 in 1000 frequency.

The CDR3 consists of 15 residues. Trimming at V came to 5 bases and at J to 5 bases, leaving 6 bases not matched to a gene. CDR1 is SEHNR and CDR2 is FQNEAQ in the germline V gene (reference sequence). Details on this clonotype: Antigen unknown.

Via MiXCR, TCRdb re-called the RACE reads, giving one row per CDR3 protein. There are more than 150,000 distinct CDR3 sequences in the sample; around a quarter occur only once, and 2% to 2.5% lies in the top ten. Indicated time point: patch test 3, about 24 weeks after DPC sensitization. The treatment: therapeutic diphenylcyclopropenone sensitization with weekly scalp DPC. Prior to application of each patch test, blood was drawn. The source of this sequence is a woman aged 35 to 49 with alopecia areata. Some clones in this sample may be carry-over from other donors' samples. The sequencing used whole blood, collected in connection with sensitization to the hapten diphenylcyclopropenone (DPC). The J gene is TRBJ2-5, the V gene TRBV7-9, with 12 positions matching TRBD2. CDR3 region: CASSLRLAGEETQYF. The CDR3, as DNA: TGTGCCAGCAGCCTACGACTAGCGGGAGAGGAGACCCAGTACTTC.